The 26 T cell receptor beta chains presented below share a single source sample, sequenced in a study of blood T cell repertoires in COVID-19 (dated by TCRdb to 2020 to 2022). Library preparation employed the immunoSEQ multiplex PCR assay. Not all clones reach the TCRdb copy of this immuneACCESS table, which keeps in-frame sequences only. Checked studies attribute under half of the gap to unresolved V genes and leave the rest unexplained. The sample table shows 300,000 to 500,000 clones, and approximately 85% are seen once. The ten largest clones represent more than 2% of the sample. Input material: PBMCs or T cells enriched from blood (not recorded which). These receptor sequences come from a woman aged 40 to 50 with acute COVID-19.

The rearrangement links TRBV4-1 to TRBJ1-4; D gene unclear. V gave up 4 bases and J gave up 8 bases, with 14 bases separating them. Germline CDR1 reads MGHRA; CDR2 reads YSYEKL. CDR3 length: 14 residues. CDR3 DNA sequence: TGCGCCAGCAGCCTCGTTAGAGTCAAAGAAAAACTGTTTTTT. This gives the protein CASSLVRVKEKLFF.

This chain uses TRBV21-1 with TRBJ1-5. TRBV21-1 is tagged as a pseudogene. This CDR3 region has 9 residues. CDR3 DNA: TGTGCCAGCGAGAAGCCCCAGCATTTT. Translation: CASEKPQHF.

The chain couples TRBV10-3 to TRBJ1-4; no reliable D call. The V end was cut by 11 bases, the J end by 4 bases, with 8 bases between. The germline CDR1 and CDR2 sequences are ENHRY and SYGVKD. The CDR3 sequence is 11 residues long. The CDR3 region is CAVGDNEKLFF. The CDR3 DNA sequence: TGTGCCGTCGGGGATAATGAAAAACTGTTTTTT.

This chain links TRBV24-1 with TRBJ1-2, with D hard to call. The CDR3 loop spans 11 amino acids. Germline assignment: CDR1 KGHDR and CDR2 SFDVKD. Trimming shortened V by 5 bases and J by 6 bases, and 6 bases separated the two germline ends. The CDR3 nucleotides read TGTGCCACCAGTGCCGGGAATGGCTACACCTTC. Translation gives CATSAGNGYTF.

The chain couples TRBV30 to TRBJ1-6, with a weak D call TRBD1 (5 bases). Trimming took 8 bases from V and 0 from J, leaving 8 bases between them. The germline gives CDR1 GTSNPN, CDR2 SVGIG (reference sequence). The length of the CDR3 is 13 residues. The CDR3 nucleotides read TGTGCCCTCAGGGACTCCTATAATTCACCCCTCCACTTT. It yields the protein CALRDSYNSPLHF.

The rearrangement links TRBV7-9 to TRBJ2-1; TRBD1 aligns across 8 bases. The CDR3 is 15 residues long. CDR1 is SEHNR and CDR2 is FQNEAQ in the germline V gene (reference sequence). V lost 5 bases, J lost 9 bases, and 12 bases stayed unmatched. CDR3 coding DNA: TGTGCCAGCAGCAACGGAGGGCAGGGGGCGGGTGAGCAGTTCTTC. Protein: CASSNGGQGAGEQFF.

The V and J genes are TRBV18 and TRBJ1-2; tentative D call: TRBD1 (6 bases). V lost 1 base to trimming and J lost 14 bases, with 20 bases between them. CDR3 length: 14 amino acids. CDR1 is KGHSH and CDR2 is LQKENI in the germline V gene. DNA for the CDR3: TGTGCCAGCTCACCACAGGGGGAGCCGGGATGGAGGACCTTC. Protein product: CASSPQGEPGWRTF.

Written as DNA, the CDR3 is TGTGCCAGTAGCCTACTGATTTCTGGAAACACCATATATTTT. It yields the protein CASSLLISGNTIYF. The gene calls are TRBV19 and TRBJ1-3; D is unresolved. V lost 6 bases, J lost 1 base, and 10 bases lay in between. Germline CDR1 is LNHDA and CDR2 is SQIVND (reference sequence). The CDR3 contains 14 residues.

The gene calls are TRBV10-1 and TRBJ2-2, with D possibly matching TRBD1 (6 bases). Between the trimmed V and J ends, which lost 5 bases and 4 bases, there was a span of 8 bases. The CDR3 covers 13 residues. From germline, CDR1 is WNHNN and CDR2 SYGVQD (reference sequence). The CDR3 DNA follows: TGCGCCAGCAGTAGGGGGACCACCGGGGAGCTGTTTTTT. Its protein is CASSRGTTGELFF.

This chain links TRBV12-3 or TRBV12-4 with TRBJ1-1, with a weak D call TRBD1 (5 bases). V was pared by 5 bases and J by 2 bases, with 9 bases between. The CDR3 has 13 residues. This CDR3 is CASSATVNTEAFF. CDR3 nucleotide sequence: TGTGCCAGCAGTGCGACAGTCAACACTGAAGCTTTCTTT.

The chain carries TRBV25-1 and TRBJ1-1; D is perhaps TRBD1 (5 bases). The CDR3 contains 15 residues. V was pared by 5 bases and J by 1 base, with 14 bases between. The V gene's germline CDR1 is MGHDK and CDR2 SYGVNS. The CDR3 DNA follows: TGTGCCAGCAGTATCGTAGGGGAACCGAACACTGAAGCTTTCTTT. Its translation is CASSIVGEPNTEAFF.

This clone has just a few counts. The chain uses TRBV2 and TRBJ1-1; D gene uncertain. The CDR3 sequence is 13 residues long. CDR1 is SNHLY and CDR2 is FYNNEI in the germline V gene. V gave up 6 bases and J gave up 3 bases, with 11 bases separating them. The chain's CDR3 is CASSLYRDTEAFF. CDR3 nucleotides: TGTGCCAGCAGCTTATATAGAGACACTGAAGCTTTCTTT.

The chain uses TRBV24-1 and TRBJ2-5; unclear D gene. CDR3 length: 13 residues. Germline CDR1 KGHDR, CDR2 SFDVKD. Trimming took 4 bases from V and 0 from J, leaving 5 bases between them. In DNA, the CDR3 is TGTGCCACCAGTGAGCGGAACCAAGAGACCCAGTACTTC. This codes for CATSERNQETQYF.

V is TRBV27 and J is TRBJ2-2, with D possibly being TRBD1 (6 bases). Trimming took 4 bases from V and 0 from J, leaving 9 bases between them. The CDR3 spans 15 residues. CDR1 and CDR2 from the germline V gene are MNHEY and SMNVEV (reference sequence). Here the CDR3 reads CASSSGTTNTGELFF. The CDR3 bases are TGTGCCAGCAGTTCCGGGACAACGAACACCGGGGAGCTGTTTTTT.

J is TRBJ1-6 and V is TRBV9, with D tentatively TRBD1 (5 bases). With 3 bases removed from V and 6 bases from J, the gap between germline ends came to 10 bases. Germline values: CDR1 SGDLS, CDR2 YYNGEE. This CDR3 has 14 amino acids. The CDR3 loop reads CASSGRVSNSPLHF. For the CDR3, the DNA is TGTGCCAGCAGCGGCAGGGTCAGTAATTCACCCCTCCACTTT.

The chain uses TRBV2 and TRBJ2-7, with a possible D match to TRBD1 (6 bases). This CDR3 has 14 residues. The ends were cut back, 6 bases at V and 5 bases at J, with 17 bases in the middle. Germline-derived CDR1 and CDR2 are SNHLY and FYNNEI. The CDR3 reads CASRLETGLNEQYF. In DNA form, the CDR3 reads TGTGCCAGCAGGTTGGAGACAGGATTAAACGAGCAGTACTTC.

The rearrangement links TRBV7-9 to TRBJ2-2, with D unclear. This CDR3 has 12 residues. V lost 3 bases and J 5 bases, leaving 4 bases between the germline ends. CDR1 SEHNR and CDR2 FQNEAQ come from the germline V gene (reference sequence). This CDR3 reads CASSFLTGELFF. Here the CDR3 DNA reads TGTGCCAGCAGCTTTTTAACCGGGGAGCTGTTTTTT.

Comments on this clone: Other DNA sequences within the sample encode an identical CDR3. The rearrangement links TRBV9 to TRBJ2-3; 7 positions match TRBD2. V gave up 3 bases and J gave up 0 bases; unmatched junction bases: 1. Germline-derived CDR1 and CDR2 are SGDLS and YYNGEE. The length of the CDR3 is 14 residues. The CDR3 sequence: CASSGRGSTDTQYF. The CDR3 DNA reads TGTGCCAGCAGCGGGCGGGGGAGCACAGATACGCAGTATTTT. Full variable domain (outside the CDR3, taken from reference TRBV9 and TRBJ2-3): DSGVTQTPKHLITATGQRVTLRCSPRSGDLSVYWYQQSLDQGLQFLIQYYNGEERAKGNILERFSAQQFPDLHSELNLSSLELGDSALYFCASSGRGSTDTQYFGPGTRLTVL.

V gene TRBV29-1 combines with J gene TRBJ2-5, with a weak D call TRBD2 (8 bases). This CDR3 spans 14 amino acids. Germline assignment: CDR1 SQVTM and CDR2 ANQGSEA. V lost 2 bases and J 4 bases, leaving 14 bases between the germline ends. CDR3 sequence reads: CSVERDSGGETQYF. CDR3 nucleotides: TGCAGCGTTGAACGGGACAGCGGGGGAGAGACCCAGTACTTC.

The gene calls are TRBV5-1 and TRBJ2-7; weak D call: TRBD2 (6 bases). Germline V gene lookup returns CDR1 SGHRS and CDR2 YFSETQ. The CDR3 contains 14 residues. Trimming pared 4 bases from V and 3 bases from J, leaving 14 bases between. CDR3 bases: TGCGCCAGCAGCCCAAGACTAGAATACTACGAGCAGTACTTC. It encodes CASSPRLEYYEQYF. The variable domain in full, completed from reference TRBV5-1 and TRBJ2-7, reads KAGVTQTPRYLIKTRGQQVTLSCSPISGHRSVSWYQQTPGQGLQFLFEYFSETQRNKGNFPGRFSGRQFSNSRSEMNVSTLELGDSALYLCASSPRLEYYEQYFGPGTRLTVT.

This clone was counted once. The CDR3 bases are TGTGCCAGCAGCATCATGCGGGGCCTCCAAGAGACCCAGTACTTC. It encodes CASSIMRGLQETQYF. The chain joins TRBV7-7 to TRBJ2-5, with a possible D match to TRBD2 (6 bases). The CDR3 covers 15 residues. Germline V gene sequence: CDR1 SSHAT, CDR2 FNYEAQ (reference sequence). Trimming took 5 bases from V and 1 from J, leaving 14 bases between them.

The V gene is TRBV29-1, the J gene TRBJ1-3, with D uncertain. The CDR3 has 14 amino acids. Germline V lookup: CDR1 SQVTM, CDR2 ANQGSEA. The V and J ends lost 5 bases and 0 bases respectively, with 11 bases between them. The CDR3 spells CSVTSPSSGNTIYF. The CDR3 DNA is TGCAGCGTTACCTCTCCGAGCTCTGGAAACACCATATATTTT.

The chain has TRBV15 and TRBJ2-7, with D hard to call. Germline-derived CDR1 and CDR2 are LNHNV and YYDKDF (reference sequence). The CDR3 consists of 14 residues. The ends were cut back, 3 bases at V and 5 bases at J, with 14 bases in the middle. CDR3 sequence: CATSSISHRDEQYF. DNA of the CDR3: TGTGCCACCAGCAGCATATCCCATCGGGACGAGCAGTACTTC.

This CDR3 reads CAWSATGVGEKLFF. CDR3 sequence (DNA): TGTGCCTGGAGTGCCACAGGGGTAGGTGAAAAACTGTTTTTT. V gene TRBV30 combines with J gene TRBJ1-4; 7 nucleotides line up with TRBD1. From germline, CDR1 is GTSNPN and CDR2 SVGIG (reference sequence). The CDR3 runs 14 residues. Unmatched junction bases numbered 6, after V lost 1 base and J lost 7 bases.

The CDR3 region has the DNA TGTGCCTGGAGTGTTGACAAGAACACTGAAGCTTTCTTT. Amino acid sequence: CAWSVDKNTEAFF. V is TRBV30 and J is TRBJ1-1, with D hard to call. This CDR3 is 13 amino acids long. Germline V gives CDR1 GTSNPN, CDR2 SVGIG (reference sequence). V was trimmed by 0 bases and J by 1 base, leaving 6 bases between them.

V is TRBV5-6 and J is TRBJ2-3, with 10 bases identical to TRBD1. The CDR3 extends over 13 amino acids. Germline V gene sequence: CDR1 SGHDT, CDR2 YYEEEE. V shed 4 bases and J 12 bases; nucleotides not matched to a gene: 8. The CDR3 DNA reads TGTGCCAGCAGCGGGGGACAGGGGACCCGACAGTATTTT. Translation: CASSGGQGTRQYF. The whole variable domain, filled in from reference TRBV5-6 and TRBJ2-3, reads DAGVTQSPTHLIKTRGQQVTLRCSPKSGHDTVSWYQQALGQGPQFIFQYYEEEERQRGNFPDRFSGHQFPNYSSELNVNALLLGDSALYLCASSGGQGTRQYFGPGTRLTVL.